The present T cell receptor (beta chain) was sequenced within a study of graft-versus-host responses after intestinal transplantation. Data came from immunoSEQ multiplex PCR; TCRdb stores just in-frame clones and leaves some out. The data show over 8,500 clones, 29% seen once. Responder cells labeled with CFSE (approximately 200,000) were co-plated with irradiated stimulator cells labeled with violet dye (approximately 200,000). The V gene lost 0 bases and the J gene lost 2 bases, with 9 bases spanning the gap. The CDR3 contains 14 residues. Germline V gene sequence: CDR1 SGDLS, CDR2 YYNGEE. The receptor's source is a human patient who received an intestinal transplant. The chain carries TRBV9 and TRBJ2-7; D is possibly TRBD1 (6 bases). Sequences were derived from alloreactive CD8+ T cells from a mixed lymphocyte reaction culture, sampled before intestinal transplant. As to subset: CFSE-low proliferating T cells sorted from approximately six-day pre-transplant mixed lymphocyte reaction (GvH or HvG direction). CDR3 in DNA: TGTGCCAGCAGCGTAGTACCAGGGGCCTACGAGCAGTACTTC. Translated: CASSVVPGAYEQYF.